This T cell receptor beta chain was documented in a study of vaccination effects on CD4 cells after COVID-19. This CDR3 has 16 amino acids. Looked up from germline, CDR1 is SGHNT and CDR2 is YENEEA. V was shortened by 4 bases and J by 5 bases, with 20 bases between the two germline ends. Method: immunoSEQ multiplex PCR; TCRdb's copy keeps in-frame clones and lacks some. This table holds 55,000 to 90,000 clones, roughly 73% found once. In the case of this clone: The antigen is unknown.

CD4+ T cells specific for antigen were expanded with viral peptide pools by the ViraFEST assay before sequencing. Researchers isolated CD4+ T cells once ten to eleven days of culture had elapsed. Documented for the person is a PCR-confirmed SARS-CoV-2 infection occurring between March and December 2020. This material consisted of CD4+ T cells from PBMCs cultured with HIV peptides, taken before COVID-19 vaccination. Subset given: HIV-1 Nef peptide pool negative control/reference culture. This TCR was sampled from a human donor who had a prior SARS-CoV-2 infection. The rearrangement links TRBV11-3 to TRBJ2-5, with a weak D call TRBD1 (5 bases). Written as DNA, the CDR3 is TGTGCCAGCAGCTCCTGGGTAGGGGAACGGGTCGAGACCCAGTACTTC. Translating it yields CASSSWVGERVETQYF.